The 23 T cell receptor beta chains below all came from one sample that was sequenced in a study of blood T cell repertoires in COVID-19. Assay: immunoSEQ multiplex PCR; the TCRdb copy retains only in-frame clones and omits some. There are tens of thousands of clones in the sample; just over 85% occur only once, and 3.2% lies in the top ten. The sample comprised peripheral blood. All receptors come from a man in his fifties with active COVID-19.

The gene calls are TRBV27 and TRBJ2-3, with D hard to call. V was clipped by 1 base and J by 0 bases, with 8 bases between them. Germline CDR1 and CDR2: MNHEY and SMNVEV (reference sequence). This CDR3 is 15 amino acids long. For the CDR3, the DNA is TGTGCCAGCAGTTTATTCCTCACTAGCACAGATACGCAGTATTTT. Residues: CASSLFLTSTDTQYF.

The rearrangement uses TRBV11-2 and TRBJ2-3; D not certain. This CDR3 has 14 residues. Per the germline V gene, CDR1 is SGHAT and CDR2 is FQNNGV. The germline V and J ends were trimmed by 0 bases and 2 bases, with 6 bases remaining between them. The CDR3 nucleotides are TGTGCCAGCAGCTTAGAGGTGGCCACAGATACGCAGTATTTT. This encodes CASSLEVATDTQYF.

In its sample, this clone was seen once. The CDR3 spells CASSQLGGSEAFF. As DNA, the CDR3 is TGTGCCAGCAGCCAATTAGGGGGCTCTGAAGCTTTCTTT. The chain uses TRBV3-1 (or the pseudogene TRBV3-2) and TRBJ1-1; 7 bases match TRBD1. CDR3 size: 13 residues. After removal of 2 bases from V and 6 bases from J, the junction contained 3 bases not matched to a gene. Germline values: CDR1 LGHDT, CDR2 YNNKEL (reference sequence).

This clone was seen once. The chain is built from TRBV5-4 and TRBJ2-7; TRBD1 agrees at 9 bases. CDR3 length: 14 residues. V gave up 4 bases and J gave up 4 bases; unmatched junction bases: 6. The germline gives CDR1 SGHNT, CDR2 YYREEE (reference sequence). The CDR3 DNA is TGTGCCAGCAGCCGGGGACAGGGAGGGTACGAGCAGTACTTC. It codes for CASSRGQGGYEQYF.

The chain recombines TRBV3-1 (or the pseudogene TRBV3-2) with TRBJ1-5; 9 nucleotides match TRBD1. Per germline, CDR1 LGHDT and CDR2 YNNKEL (reference sequence). The CDR3 is 18 amino acids. V lost 0 bases and J lost 5; bases outside the gene matches: 11. Here the CDR3 DNA reads TGTGCCAGCAGCCAAGATGAGGCGGGACAGGGATTTGATCAGCCCCAGCATTTT. Protein product: CASSQDEAGQGFDQPQHF.

This chain links TRBV19 with TRBJ2-7; maybe TRBD1 (5 bases). V lost 7 bases and J 3 bases, leaving 16 bases between the germline ends. The CDR3 consists of 14 residues. CDR1 is LNHDA and CDR2 is SQIVND in the germline V gene (reference sequence). The CDR3 coding sequence is TGTGCCAGTACCTCAGGGTTTGGCTTCTACGAGCAGTACTTC. Translated, it gives CASTSGFGFYEQYF.

V and J are TRBV9 and TRBJ2-7; 8 bases map to TRBD2. Germline CDR1 is SGDLS and CDR2 is YYNGEE. The trim removed 7 bases at V and 5 bases at J, leaving 8 bases unmatched. This CDR3 comprises 13 residues. The CDR3 reads CASGSGSGNEQYF. In DNA, the CDR3 is TGTGCCAGCGGGAGCGGGAGTGGCAACGAGCAGTACTTC.

This clone was seen once. The chain joins TRBV2 to TRBJ2-5; 11 bases are a match to TRBD2. CDR3 length: 13 residues. J was trimmed by 10 bases and V by 6 bases; bases with no gene match: 7. The germline V gene has CDR1 SNHLY and CDR2 FYNNEI. The CDR3 reads CASRPGTSGSQYF. Written as DNA, the CDR3 is TGTGCCAGCAGACCGGGGACTAGCGGAAGCCAGTACTTC.

This CDR3 is CASSLGGGQEKLFF. CDR3 bases: TGTGCCAGCAGCTTGGGAGGGGGTCAGGAAAAACTGTTTTTT. The gene calls are TRBV5-6 and TRBJ1-4, with D maybe TRBD1 (6 bases). Trimming removed 0 bases from V and 8 bases from J, with 11 bases in between. Germline CDR1 SGHDT, CDR2 YYEEEE. The CDR3 is made up of 14 amino acids.

Only one count was recorded for this clone. The sample contains more than one DNA sequence encoding this CDR3. This chain uses TRBV9 with TRBJ1-6; unclear D gene. CDR1 and CDR2 (germline): SGDLS, YYNGEE. V was cut by 0 bases and J by 6 bases, with 10 bases left in between. The CDR3 totals 15 residues. DNA of the CDR3: TGTGCCAGCAGCGTAGAAGGCGGTCTTAATTCACCCCTCCACTTT. Its translation: CASSVEGGLNSPLHF. Supplemented by reference TRBV9 and TRBJ1-6, the full variable domain reads DSGVTQTPKHLITATGQRVTLRCSPRSGDLSVYWYQQSLDQGLQFLIQYYNGEERAKGNILERFSAQQFPDLHSELNLSSLELGDSALYFCASSVEGGLNSPLHFGNGTRLTVT.

Here the CDR3 reads CSAAGDSGYF. The CDR3 nucleotides are TGCAGTGCTGCTGGGGACAGCGGGTATTTT. The chain uses TRBV20-1 and TRBJ2-3; 7 bases map to TRBD1. This CDR3 contains 10 residues. Germline lookup yields CDR1 DFQATT and CDR2 SNEGSKA (reference sequence). The V gene end was trimmed by 5 bases and the J gene end by 14 bases; junction bases not matched to a gene: 7.

The gene calls are TRBV4-1 and TRBJ1-1; D ambiguous. This CDR3 spans 11 amino acids. Germline values: CDR1 MGHRA, CDR2 YSYEKL. The germline V and J ends were trimmed by 2 bases and 5 bases, with 3 bases remaining between them. The CDR3, as DNA: TGCGCCAGCAGCCAACAAACTGAAGCTTTCTTT. Its translation is CASSQQTEAFF.

The chain uses TRBV6-2 or TRBV6-3 and TRBJ1-6; D is possibly TRBD1 (6 bases). CDR3 length: 17 residues. V was pared by 2 bases and J by 0 bases, with 11 bases between. CDR1 is MNHEY, CDR2 SVGEGT, per germline. The CDR3 sequence is CASSYRQGSSYNSPLHF. The CDR3 region has the DNA TGTGCCAGCAGTTACCGTCAGGGGAGCTCCTATAATTCACCCCTCCACTTT.

V and J are TRBV7-7 and TRBJ2-5; tentative D call: TRBD2 (5 bases). V was pared by 2 bases and J by 5 bases, with 21 bases between. Germline lookup yields CDR1 SSHAT and CDR2 FNYEAQ (reference sequence). The CDR3 extends over 17 amino acids. In DNA form, the CDR3 reads TGTGCCAGCAGCTTAAGCCCCACGGGGATTAGTGTGGAGACCCAGTACTTC. Amino acids: CASSLSPTGISVETQYF.

The V gene is TRBV7-7, the J gene TRBJ2-2; possible D gene TRBD2, 6 bases. The V gene's germline CDR1 is SSHAT and CDR2 FNYEAQ (reference sequence). The CDR3 is 18 residues long. V was cut by 5 bases and J by 0 bases, with 19 bases left in between. CDR3 DNA: TGTGCCAGCAGCCGTATCCCTTTAGCGGAGCCGAACACCGGGGAGCTGTTTTTT. Its translation is CASSRIPLAEPNTGELFF.

The chain links TRBV18 to TRBJ2-3, with a tentative D call TRBD2 (6 bases). Trimming stripped 0 bases from V and 0 bases from J, with 7 bases between. Per the germline V gene, CDR1 is KGHSH and CDR2 is LQKENI. The CDR3 has 15 residues. The CDR3 nucleotides are TGTGCCAGCTCACCACCTGGGACTAGCACAGATACGCAGTATTTT. Translation: CASSPPGTSTDTQYF.

The J gene is TRBJ2-1, the V gene TRBV5-1; 7 nucleotides align to TRBD1. The J segment lost 8 bases and the V segment lost 0 bases, leaving 8 bases of the junction unmatched. Per the germline V gene, CDR1 is SGHRS and CDR2 is YFSETQ. The CDR3 covers 15 residues. CDR3 sequence (DNA): TGCGCCAGCAGCTTGGAGGGGGCGGCAGCAGATGAGCAGTTCTTC. Amino acid sequence: CASSLEGAAADEQFF.

This chain joins TRBV2 and TRBJ2-5; D might be TRBD2 (6 bases). The CDR3 consists of 15 residues. With 7 bases removed from V and 5 bases from J, the gap between germline ends came to 20 bases. Germline assignment: CDR1 SNHLY and CDR2 FYNNEI. The CDR3 DNA reads TGTGCCAGCACCCACCGTGGGGGGACGTGGGAGACCCAGTACTTC. Residues: CASTHRGGTWETQYF. Combining the CDR3 with reference TRBV2 and TRBJ2-5 gives the whole variable domain EPEVTQTPSHQVTQMGQEVILRCVPISNHLYFYWYRQILGQKVEFLVSFYNNEISEKSEIFDDQFSVERPDGSNFTLKIRSTKLEDSAMYFCASTHRGGTWETQYFGPGTRLLVL.

The chain joins TRBV28 to TRBJ2-2; TRBD2 might be the D (6 bases). This CDR3 has 16 residues. V gave up 7 bases and J gave up 3 bases, with 18 bases separating them. Germline CDR1 is MDHEN and CDR2 is SYDVKM. The CDR3 DNA sequence: TGTGCCAGCACCATCCTTGGGGGAGGAGACACCGGGGAGCTGTTTTTT. It translates to CASTILGGGDTGELFF.

This chain uses TRBV4-3 with TRBJ2-1, with D tentatively TRBD2 (5 bases). CDR3 length: 14 amino acids. The V gene's germline CDR1 is LGHNA and CDR2 YSLEER. Trimming removed 6 bases from V and 7 bases from J, with 16 bases in between. The CDR3 spells CASSPLASRNEQFF. The CDR3, as DNA: TGCGCCAGCAGTCCATTAGCGTCTCGAAATGAGCAGTTCTTC.

This clone was detected ten times or more. The V gene is TRBV6-1, the J gene TRBJ1-5; D remains ambiguous. Deletions cut 3 bases from V and 2 bases from J, with 11 bases between. The V gene's germline CDR1 is MNHNS and CDR2 SASEGT. The CDR3 runs to 15 residues. This CDR3 is CASSDLTEGNQPQHF. The CDR3 coding sequence is TGTGCCAGCAGTGACCTAACGGAGGGCAATCAGCCCCAGCATTTT.

The chain has TRBV6-5 and TRBJ2-2, with 7 bases aligning to TRBD1. V lost 2 bases to trimming and J lost 1 base; unmatched junction nucleotides: 4. Germline CDR1 MNHEY, CDR2 SVGAGI. CDR3 length equals 16 residues. The CDR3 loop is CASSYEGAGNTGELFF. DNA of the CDR3: TGTGCCAGCAGTTACGAGGGGGCAGGGAACACCGGGGAGCTGTTTTTT.

This sequence joins TRBV7-9 and TRBJ2-7; 7 bases match TRBD1. The germline gives CDR1 SEHNR, CDR2 FQNEAQ (reference sequence). This CDR3 contains 17 residues. After removal of 4 bases from V and 4 bases from J, the junction contained 16 bases not matched to a gene. CDR3 loop: CASSSSGFRDSRYEQYF. As DNA, the CDR3 is TGTGCCAGCAGCTCATCCGGCTTTAGGGACAGCCGATACGAGCAGTACTTC. The full variable domain, completed using reference TRBV7-9 and TRBJ2-7, is DTGVSQNPRHKITKRGQNVTFRCDPISEHNRLYWYRQTLGQGPEFLTYFQNEAQLEKSRLLSDRFSAERPKGSFSTLEIQRTEQGDSAMYLCASSSSGFRDSRYEQYFGPGTRLTVT.